This passage covers 6 T cell receptor beta chains from one sample sequenced in a study of blood T cell repertoires in COVID-19. Profiling relied on immunoSEQ multiplex PCR, and the TCRdb table lists in-frame clones only, not all of them. The sample lists roughly 240,000 clones; around 86% were seen once. The material sequenced was peripheral blood. The receptor set was obtained from a woman aged 60-70 years who had recovered from COVID-19.

V and J are TRBV4-2 and TRBJ2-3, with D maybe TRBD2 (7 bases). Per the germline V gene, CDR1 is LGHNA and CDR2 is YNFKEQ. V lost 1 base and J 8 bases, leaving 25 bases between the germline ends. The CDR3 is 18 residues long. The CDR3 region is CASSQVWVPEGGSPTQYF. In DNA form, the CDR3 reads TGTGCCAGCAGCCAAGTATGGGTTCCTGAGGGGGGGAGTCCTACGCAGTATTTT.

The chain links TRBV2 to TRBJ1-2, with 8 bases aligning to TRBD1. V was pared by 9 bases and J by 3 bases, with 0 bases of the junction left unmatched. Germline loops: CDR1 SNHLY, CDR2 FYNNEI. The CDR3 has 11 amino acids. CDR3 amino acids: CARTGDYGYTF. In nucleotides, the CDR3 is TGTGCCAGGACAGGGGACTATGGCTACACCTTC.

The V and J genes are TRBV27 and TRBJ1-4; TRBD1 matches at 7 bases. The CDR3 consists of 14 residues. V lost 8 bases to trimming and J lost 2 bases; unmatched junction nucleotides: 5. Germline-derived CDR1 and CDR2 are MNHEY and SMNVEV (reference sequence). The DNA for the CDR3 is TGTGCCAGCGGCCGAGGGGGCACTAATGAAAAACTGTTTTTT. Protein sequence: CASGRGGTNEKLFF.

The genes are TRBV9 and TRBJ2-1; perhaps TRBD2 as D (5 bases). Germline V gives CDR1 SGDLS, CDR2 YYNGEE. The CDR3 consists of 15 residues. Trimming cost V 0 bases and J 7 bases, with 14 bases left between them. The CDR3 DNA sequence: TGTGCCAGCAGCGTAGGAATTAGGAGGTCGAATGAGCAGTTCTTC. Residues: CASSVGIRRSNEQFF.

This chain joins TRBV3-1 (or the pseudogene TRBV3-2) and TRBJ2-7, with D possibly matching TRBD1 (6 bases). Looked up from germline, CDR1 is LGHDT and CDR2 is YNNKEL (reference sequence). This CDR3 spans 16 amino acids. V was trimmed by 1 base and J by 2 bases, leaving 15 bases between them. CDR3 bases: TGTGCCAGCAGCCAAGGGAACAGGGTCTTGACCTACGAGCAGTACTTC. Protein product: CASSQGNRVLTYEQYF.

This clone has only a few counts. The chain uses TRBV29-1 and TRBJ2-3; 11 bases align to TRBD2. Trimming took 6 bases from V and 4 from J; bases not matched to a gene: 6. Germline-derived CDR1 and CDR2 are SQVTM and ANQGSEA. The CDR3 runs to 14 residues. The CDR3 sequence is CSVDGTSGPDTQYF. DNA for the CDR3: TGCAGCGTAGATGGGACTAGCGGACCAGATACGCAGTATTTT.